The entry below describes one T cell receptor beta chain. The data stem from a study of patients and donors after allogeneic stem cell transplantation. Trimming cost V 2 bases and J 1 base, with 8 bases left between them. Germline lookup yields CDR1 KGHSH and CDR2 LQKENI. This CDR3 is 15 amino acids long. In TCRdb, the RT-PCR reads were re-called with MiXCR into one record per CDR3 protein. The sample has roughly 940,000 distinct CDR3 sequences; about a sixth are singletons. The chain couples TRBV18 to TRBJ2-2, with D tentatively TRBD2 (5 bases). The receptor was derived from a human donor who was either an allogeneic HSCT recipient or a stem cell or donor lymphocyte infusion donor (not recorded which). It is not recorded whose cells these are; they may come from a transplant donor. Sequencing was performed on blood, either unsorted or a sorted T cell fraction (not recorded which). CDR3 bases: TGTGCCAGCTCACCATTTCGGGGGAACACCGGGGAGCTGTTTTTT. This sequence encodes CASSPFRGNTGELFF.